Reported below is one T cell receptor beta chain. The target antigen is unknown. The table came from immunoSEQ multiplex PCR; TCRdb's copy has only in-frame clones and leaves some out. Of around 40,000 clones listed, 82% are singletons. The sample comes from a study of OX40 agonist ivuxolimab in advanced cancers. Study background: Dose-escalation subjects each had hepatocellular carcinoma, melanoma, renal cell or head and neck cancer.

Study-wide results and limits: CD8+ T cells were the subset that, on average, had more expanded clones than CD4+.

V lost 10 bases and J lost 2; bases outside the gene matches: 7. Germline assignment: CDR1 MNHNS and CDR2 SASEGT. The CDR3 totals 15 residues. With baseline, cycle 4 day 1, and cycle 7 day 1 as timepoints, blood was sampled. The chain joins TRBV6-1 to TRBJ2-6; 8 bases align to TRBD1. This sample comprised CD4+ or CD8+ T cells sorted from blood, obtained in a trial of the OX40 agonist ivuxolimab. This receptor was obtained from an adult with an advanced solid tumor such as melanoma, head and neck, liver or kidney cancer. The CDR3 bases are TGTGCCACCCGACAGGGGAAGGCTGGGGCCAACGTCCTGACTTTC. Residues: CATRQGKAGANVLTF.